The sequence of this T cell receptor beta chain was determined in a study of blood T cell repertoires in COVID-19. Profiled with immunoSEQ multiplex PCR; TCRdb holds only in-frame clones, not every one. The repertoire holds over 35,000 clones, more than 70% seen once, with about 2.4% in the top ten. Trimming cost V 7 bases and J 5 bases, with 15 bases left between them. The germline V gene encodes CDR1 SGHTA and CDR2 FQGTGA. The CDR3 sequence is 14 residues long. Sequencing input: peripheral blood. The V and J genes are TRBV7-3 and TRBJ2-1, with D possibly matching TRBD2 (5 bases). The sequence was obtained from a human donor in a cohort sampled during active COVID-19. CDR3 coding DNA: TGTGCCAGCACCCCGGGATCGGCGCACAATGAGCAGTTCTTC. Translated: CASTPGSAHNEQFF.